The 22 T cell receptor beta chains presented below share a single source sample, sequenced in a study of CD8 T cells in ankylosing spondylitis. A single record per CDR3 protein comes from TCRdb applying MiXCR to the 5' RACE reads. The sample lists 250,000 to 350,000 distinct CDR3 sequences, less than 25% seen once, with roughly 3.6% in the top ten. Sequencing was done on a sample of blood, either unsorted or a sorted T cell fraction (not recorded which). These receptors were obtained from a female donor with ankylosing spondylitis or in good health (not recorded which).

In this sample, this clonotype turned up many times. This chain uses TRBV29-1 with TRBJ2-1, with TRBD2 matching 12 bases. Germline values: CDR1 SQVTM, CDR2 ANQGSEA. CDR3 length: 14 amino acids. V was clipped by 4 bases and J by 10 bases; unmatched bases: 8. The CDR3 sequence is CSVGGLAGPAEQFF. The CDR3 nucleotides read TGCAGCGTTGGCGGACTAGCGGGACCCGCCGAGCAGTTCTTC.

This clonotype was detected once. The chain joins TRBV7-2 to TRBJ2-6, with a tentative D call TRBD2 (6 bases). V dropped 5 bases and J dropped 0 bases, with 14 bases sitting between them. Looked up from germline, CDR1 is SGHTA and CDR2 is FQGNSA. CDR3 size: 17 residues. DNA for the CDR3: TGTGCCAGCAGCGTCCCCAGCGGGTACTCTGGGGCCAACGTCCTGACTTTC. The encoded protein is CASSVPSGYSGANVLTF. Variable domain in full (rest from reference TRBV7-2 and TRBJ2-6): GAGVSQSPSNKVTEKGKDVELRCDPISGHTALYWYRQSLGQGLEFLIYFQGNSAPDKSGLPSDRFSAERTGGSVSTLTIQRTQQEDSAVYLCASSVPSGYSGANVLTFGAGSRLTVL.

This clonotype occurred a few times. This chain uses TRBV30 with TRBJ1-1; 8 positions agree with TRBD1. CDR1 and CDR2 from the germline V gene are GTSNPN and SVGIG (reference sequence). The CDR3 runs 14 residues. J was trimmed by 3 bases and V by 0 bases; bases with no gene match: 3. The CDR3 nucleotides read TGTGCCTGGAGTGTAACAGGGGGAGACACTGAAGCTTTCTTT. It codes for CAWSVTGGDTEAFF.

This clonotype has a count of ten or more. The rearrangement uses TRBV6-1 and TRBJ2-3; 8 nucleotides match TRBD1. V trimming: 5 bases; J trimming: 2 bases; junction bases outside the gene matches: 9. CDR1 is MNHNS and CDR2 is SASEGT in the germline V gene. CDR3 length equals 16 residues. The CDR3 region is CASSPGTGATTDTQYF. The CDR3, as DNA: TGTGCCAGCAGTCCCGGGACAGGAGCTACCACAGATACGCAGTATTTT.

This clonotype turned up a few times. The rearrangement joins TRBV12-3 or TRBV12-4 to TRBJ2-1; 16 bases line up with TRBD2. The CDR3 is 19 residues long. V was pared by 5 bases and J by 4 bases, with 11 bases of the junction left unmatched. The CDR3 DNA sequence: TGTGCCAGCAGTAAACTGGGACTAGCGGGAGGGCCGGCGTACAATGAGCAGTTCTTC. Its translation: CASSKLGLAGGPAYNEQFF.

This clonotype was observed a few times. The chain couples TRBV5-4 to TRBJ2-1, with D perhaps matching TRBD2 (6 bases). The V gene's germline CDR1 is SGHNT and CDR2 YYREEE (reference sequence). This CDR3 comprises 13 residues. Trimming pared 5 bases from V and 2 bases from J, leaving 8 bases between. In DNA, the CDR3 is TGTGCCAGCAGTGGCGGGGCCTACAATGAGCAGTTCTTC. This gives the protein CASSGGAYNEQFF.

This clonotype was detected a few times. V usage is TRBV10-3 and J usage is TRBJ2-7, with D uncertain. CDR1 and CDR2 (germline): ENHRY, SYGVKD. Trimming took off 7 bases at V and 4 bases at J, with 8 bases between the two ends. This CDR3 is 11 amino acids long. CDR3 sequence (DNA): TGTGCCATCACCAGTGGGTACGAGCAGTACTTC. It yields the protein CAITSGYEQYF.

This clonotype occurred a few times. This chain uses TRBV12-3 or TRBV12-4 with TRBJ2-1; 7 positions match TRBD2. After removal of 6 bases from V and 7 bases from J, the junction contained 12 bases not matched to a gene. This CDR3 contains 15 residues. The CDR3 sequence: CASRALASGGNEQFF. DNA for the CDR3: TGTGCCAGCAGGGCCCTAGCGTCCGGGGGGAATGAGCAGTTCTTC.

This clonotype was counted between two and nine times. The CDR3 sequence is CASSAVSGGPSEQFF. CDR3 in DNA: TGTGCCAGCAGTGCGGTATCGGGAGGGCCTAGTGAGCAGTTCTTC. The J gene is TRBJ2-1, the V gene TRBV27; 8 positions agree with TRBD2. This CDR3 is built from 15 residues. Germline CDR1 is MNHEY and CDR2 is SMNVEV (reference sequence). V trimming: 5 bases; J trimming: 9 bases; junction bases outside the gene matches: 12.

The rearrangement joins TRBV20-1 to TRBJ2-1, with 10 bases that match TRBD2. Germline V gene lookup returns CDR1 DFQATT and CDR2 SNEGSKA (reference sequence). This CDR3 region has 15 residues. J gave up 5 bases and V 0 bases, and 4 bases lay outside the gene matches. As DNA, the CDR3 is TGCAGTGCTAGAGATCACACTAGCGGGGACAATGAGCAGTTCTTC. Translated, it gives CSARDHTSGDNEQFF.

CDR3 sequence: CASVVLALYQETQYF. In nucleotides, the CDR3 is TGTGCCAGCGTTGTGCTAGCCTTGTACCAAGAGACCCAGTACTTC. The J gene is TRBJ2-5, the V gene TRBV2; the D gene is possibly TRBD2 (5 bases). The CDR3 runs 15 residues. Germline assignment: CDR1 SNHLY and CDR2 FYNNEI. V dropped 8 bases and J dropped 0 bases, with 16 bases sitting between them.

This clonotype was counted only a few times. The chain uses TRBV20-1 and TRBJ2-7; 8 nucleotides line up with TRBD1. This CDR3 has 12 residues. Germline V gives CDR1 DFQATT, CDR2 SNEGSKA (reference sequence). The V gene end was trimmed by 3 bases and the J gene end by 4 bases; junction bases not matched to a gene: 2. This CDR3 reads CSASRGQYEQYF. The CDR3 region has the DNA TGCAGTGCTAGCAGGGGGCAATACGAGCAGTACTTC.

This clonotype was counted between two and nine times. The V gene is TRBV28, the J gene TRBJ1-5; 7 nucleotides agree with TRBD1. The junction had 16 bases not matched to a gene; V was cut back by 10 bases and J by 4 bases. The germline CDR1 and CDR2 sequences are MDHEN and SYDVKM. The CDR3 is made up of 16 amino acids. The CDR3 DNA follows: TGTGCCACATCTCCGGCTGGCAGGGGGAGAAATCAGCCCCAGCATTTT. As protein: CATSPAGRGRNQPQHF.

The genes are TRBV5-1 and TRBJ2-3; D call uncertain. Trimming pared 3 bases from V and 8 bases from J, leaving 7 bases between. Germline-derived CDR1 and CDR2 are SGHRS and YFSETQ. The CDR3 has 11 amino acids. The CDR3 DNA reads TGCGCCAGCAGCTCCCCCGGTACGCAGTATTTT. This codes for CASSSPGTQYF.

The chain joins TRBV6-2 or TRBV6-3 to TRBJ2-7; possibly TRBD2 for D (5 bases). There are 12 residues in the CDR3. Germline V gene sequence: CDR1 MNHEY, CDR2 SVGEGT. V shed 7 bases and J shed 3 bases, with 10 bases lying between them. The CDR3 DNA reads TGTGCCAGCATGAGGGCCAACTACGAGCAGTACTTC. Amino acids: CASMRANYEQYF.

The chain employs TRBV12-3 or TRBV12-4 and TRBJ2-1; 7 nucleotides align to TRBD2. Unmatched junction bases numbered 14, after V lost 3 bases and J lost 15 bases. The length of the CDR3 is 14 residues. CDR3 in DNA: TGTGCCAGCAGTTTGGGGAGCGGGACGTTTATGGGGTTCTTC. Its protein is CASSLGSGTFMGFF.

This clonotype was seen more than once but under ten times. This chain links TRBV6-5 with TRBJ1-1; unclear D gene. The CDR3 loop spans 14 amino acids. The V end lost 7 bases, the J end lost 3 bases, and 15 bases lay between the germline ends. Germline V CDR1 and CDR2: MNHEY, SVGAGI. The CDR3: CASTSGVWDTEAFF. Written as DNA, the CDR3 is TGTGCCAGCACCTCTGGGGTGTGGGACACTGAAGCTTTCTTT.

The chain is built from TRBV28 and TRBJ2-3; no clear D. In germline, CDR1 is MDHEN, CDR2 SYDVKM. The CDR3 loop spans 14 amino acids. The V end lost 5 bases, the J end lost 2 bases, and 11 bases lay between the germline ends. The DNA of the CDR3 is TGTGCCAGCAGTAGGGATCGGACCACAGATACGCAGTATTTT. Protein sequence: CASSRDRTTDTQYF.

This chain uses TRBV20-1 with TRBJ2-7; D unresolved. The CDR3 consists of 13 residues. CDR1 is DFQATT and CDR2 is SNEGSKA in the germline V gene (reference sequence). V lost 0 bases to trimming and J lost 3 bases, with 9 bases between them. CDR3 sequence reads: CSARDAANYEQYF. The CDR3 region has the DNA TGCAGTGCTAGAGATGCGGCCAACTACGAGCAGTACTTC.

Many counts were recorded for this clonotype. The chain links TRBV20-1 to TRBJ1-2, with 12 bases matching TRBD1. Germline-derived CDR1 and CDR2 are DFQATT and SNEGSKA (reference sequence). Trimming removed 6 bases from V and 8 bases from J; junction bases left unmatched: 7. The CDR3 has 13 residues. The CDR3 loop is CSARGQGASGYTF. DNA of the CDR3: TGCAGTGCCCGGGGACAGGGGGCAAGCGGCTACACCTTC.

V usage is TRBV7-6 and J usage is TRBJ2-5, with unresolved D. Germline loops: CDR1 SGHVS, CDR2 FNYEAQ. V gave up 1 base and J gave up 5 bases, with 5 bases separating them. The CDR3 covers 12 residues. CDR3 nucleotides: TGTGCCAGCAGCTTAGGTCATGAGACCCAGTACTTC. Translating it yields CASSLGHETQYF.

The V and J genes are TRBV20-1 and TRBJ2-5; D call uncertain. The CDR3 is 12 amino acids. Germline assignment: CDR1 DFQATT and CDR2 SNEGSKA (reference sequence). The V end was cut by 6 bases, the J end by 0 bases, with 8 bases between. The CDR3 here is CSAIKHQETQYF. The CDR3 nucleotides are TGCAGTGCCATAAAGCACCAAGAGACCCAGTACTTC.